The T cell receptor beta chain under discussion was sequenced for a study of response to subunit inactivated influenza vaccine. As concerns this clonotype: The antigen is unknown.

Study results and limitations: The authors suggested that few new T cells are recruited per seasonal influenza vaccination.

One entry per CDR3 protein, called by TCRdb with MiXCR from the RT-PCR reads. Of 500,000 to 650,000 distinct CDR3 sequences in the sample, about 8% were seen once. V gave up 4 bases and J gave up 8 bases, with 12 bases separating them. The CDR3 extends over 13 amino acids. Germline V gene sequence: CDR1 ENHRY, CDR2 SYGVKD. This specimen consisted of PBMCs from blood, obtained around 25 months after vaccination. This clonotype originated in a man aged 50 to 69 who received an inactivated influenza vaccine. The chain uses TRBV10-3 and TRBJ1-3; D gene ambiguous. CDR3 residues: CAISGQMADTIYF. The CDR3 nucleotides are TGTGCCATCAGTGGTCAGATGGCGGACACCATATATTTT.